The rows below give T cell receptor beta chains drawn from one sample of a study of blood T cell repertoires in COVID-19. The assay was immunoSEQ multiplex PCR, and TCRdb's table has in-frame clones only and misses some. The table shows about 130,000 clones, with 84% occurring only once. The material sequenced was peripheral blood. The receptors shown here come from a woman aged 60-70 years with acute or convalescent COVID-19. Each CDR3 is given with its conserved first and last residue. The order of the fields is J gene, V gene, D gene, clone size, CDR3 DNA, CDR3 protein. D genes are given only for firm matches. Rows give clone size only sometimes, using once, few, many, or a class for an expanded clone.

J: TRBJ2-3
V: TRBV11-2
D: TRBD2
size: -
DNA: TGTGCCAGCAGCCCGGCCCAGCGGGGGGGCGCCGATACGCAGTATTTT
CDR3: CASSPAQRGGADTQYF

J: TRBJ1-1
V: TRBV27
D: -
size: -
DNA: TGTGCCAGCACCTCGGGAGGGGGGGGCTGGGCTTTCTTT
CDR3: CASTSGGGGWAFF

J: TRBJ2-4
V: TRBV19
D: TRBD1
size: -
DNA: TGTGCCAGTAAGGACAGGGACATTCAGTACTTC
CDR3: CASKDRDIQYF

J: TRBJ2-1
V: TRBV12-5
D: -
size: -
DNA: TGTGCTAGTGGTTTCTTGAGGGTAGACAATGAGCAGTTCTTC
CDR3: CASGFLRVDNEQFF

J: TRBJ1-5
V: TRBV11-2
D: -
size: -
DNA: TGTGCCAGCAGCTTGGGGGGGAATAGCAATCAGCCCCAGCATTTT
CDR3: CASSLGGNSNQPQHF

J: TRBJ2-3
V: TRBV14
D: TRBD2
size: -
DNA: TGTGCCAGCAGCCAACTCGACGGGACTAGCGGAAGAGGCACAGATACGCAGTATTTT
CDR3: CASSQLDGTSGRGTDTQYF

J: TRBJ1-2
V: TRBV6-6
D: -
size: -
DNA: TGTGCCAGCAGTTACGGGGGGGGAACCTATGGCTACACCTTC
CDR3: CASSYGGGTYGYTF

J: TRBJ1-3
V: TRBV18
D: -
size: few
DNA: TGTGCCAGCTCACCAGGGGGCAGTAGGTCTGGAAACACCATATATTTT
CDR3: CASSPGGSRSGNTIYF

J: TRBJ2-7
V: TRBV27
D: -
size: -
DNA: TGTGCCAGCAGTTTATTAGTCGGCTACGAGCAGTACTTC
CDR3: CASSLLVGYEQYF

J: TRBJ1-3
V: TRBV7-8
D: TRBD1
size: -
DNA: TGTGCCAGCAGCTCAGGACAGGTGGGAAACACCATATATTTT
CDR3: CASSSGQVGNTIYF

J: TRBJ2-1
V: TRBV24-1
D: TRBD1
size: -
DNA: TGTGCCACCAGTGATCCGGGACAGGGCCGCCCCGGGGACAATGAGCAGTTCTTC
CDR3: CATSDPGQGRPGDNEQFF

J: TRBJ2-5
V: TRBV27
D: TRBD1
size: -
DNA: TGTGCCAGCAGTCCGCGACAGGGGATGGAGACCCAGTACTTC
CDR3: CASSPRQGMETQYF

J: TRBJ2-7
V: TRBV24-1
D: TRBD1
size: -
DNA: TGTGCCACCAGTGATAGGACAGGGGGAAACTACGAGCAGTACTTC
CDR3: CATSDRTGGNYEQYF

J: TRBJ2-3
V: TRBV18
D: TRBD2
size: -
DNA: TGTGCCAGCTCTCTACTAGCGGGGGGGCCAGGAGATACGCAGTATTTT
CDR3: CASSLLAGGPGDTQYF

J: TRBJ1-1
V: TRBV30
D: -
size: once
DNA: TGTGCCTGGAGTGTTCCGGGAAGCATGAACACTGAAGCTTTCTTT
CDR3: CAWSVPGSMNTEAFF